This T cell receptor beta chain appears in the sequencing data of a study of blood T cell repertoires in COVID-19. The germline V gene encodes CDR1 MNHEY and CDR2 SMNVEV (reference sequence). The CDR3 is 16 amino acids. V was shortened by 3 bases and J by 0 bases, with 13 bases between the two germline ends. Method: immunoSEQ multiplex PCR; TCRdb's copy keeps in-frame clones and lacks some. This sample carries approximately 16,000 clones, 70% to 90% of them seen once, and the ten largest clones take 40% to 65%. The sample comprised peripheral blood. The clonotype comes from a man between 60 and 70 years old with acute or convalescent COVID-19. The chain recombines TRBV27 with TRBJ2-3; D is unresolved. The CDR3 loop is CASSFSGGTSTDTQYF. In nucleotides, the CDR3 is TGTGCCAGCAGTTTTTCCGGCGGAACTAGCACAGATACGCAGTATTTT.